This TCR beta chain was recorded in a study of CD8+ T cells in alopecia areata. This clone was seen more than once but under ten times. Its target is unknown. The study's findings and limits: A great number of expanded lesional clones endured in scalp and blood during tofacitinib. Normal skin contains resident alphabeta T cells, and these are also sequenced in scalp samples. Expanded CD8+ clones among the top 100, as well as scalp clonality, were significantly decreased by tofacitinib.

Sequencing used cDNA as its template, made by extracting RNA and reverse transcribing it. Produced via immunoSEQ multiplex PCR; TCRdb's table is partial and in-frame only. This sample carries about 140,000 clones, around four fifths of them seen once, and the ten largest clones take roughly 25%. CDR1 and CDR2 from the germline V gene are SQVTM and ANQGSEA. The CDR3 consists of 15 residues. V lost 7 bases and J 8 bases, leaving 26 bases between the germline ends. Documented treatment: oral pan-JAK inhibitor, 5-10 mg twice daily. Individuals with alopecia areata gave both lesional scalp punch biopsies and peripheral blood for collection.

This receptor was identified in a human donor with alopecia areata. The source material was CD8+ T cells sorted from blood, sampled at week 4, from a patient treated with tofacitinib. The chain links TRBV29-1 to TRBJ1-2; a weak D match, TRBD1 (6 bases). The CDR3 coding sequence is TGCAGCGCCCCGGGGGGGGCGAGTCCTTCTGCGGGCTACACCTTC. As protein: CSAPGGASPSAGYTF.